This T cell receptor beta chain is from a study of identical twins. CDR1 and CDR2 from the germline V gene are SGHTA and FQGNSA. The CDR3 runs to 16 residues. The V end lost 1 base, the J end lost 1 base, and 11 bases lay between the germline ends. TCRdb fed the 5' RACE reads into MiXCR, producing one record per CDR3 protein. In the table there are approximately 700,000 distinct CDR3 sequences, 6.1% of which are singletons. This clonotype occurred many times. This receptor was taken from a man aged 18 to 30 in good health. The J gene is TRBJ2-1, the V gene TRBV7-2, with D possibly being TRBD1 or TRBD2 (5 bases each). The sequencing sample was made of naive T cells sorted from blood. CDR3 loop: CASSLVGTVSYNEQFF. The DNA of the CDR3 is TGTGCCAGCAGCTTAGTCGGGACGGTGTCCTACAATGAGCAGTTCTTC.